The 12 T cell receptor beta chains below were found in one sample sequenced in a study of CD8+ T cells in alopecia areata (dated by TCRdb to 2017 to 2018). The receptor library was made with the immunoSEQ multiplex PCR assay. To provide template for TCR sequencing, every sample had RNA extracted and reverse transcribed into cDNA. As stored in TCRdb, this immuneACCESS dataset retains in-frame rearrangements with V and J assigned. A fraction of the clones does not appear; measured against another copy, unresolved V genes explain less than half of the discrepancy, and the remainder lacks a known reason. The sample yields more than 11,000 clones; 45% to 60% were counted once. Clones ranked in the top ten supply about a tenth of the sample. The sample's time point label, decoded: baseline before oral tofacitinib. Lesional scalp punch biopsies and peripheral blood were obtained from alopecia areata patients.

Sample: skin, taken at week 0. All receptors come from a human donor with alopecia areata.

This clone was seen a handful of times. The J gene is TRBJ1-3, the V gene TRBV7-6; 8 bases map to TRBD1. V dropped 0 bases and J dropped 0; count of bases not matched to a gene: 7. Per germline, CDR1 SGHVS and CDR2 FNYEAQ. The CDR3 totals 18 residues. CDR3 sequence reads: CASSLAPWTGSSGNTIYF. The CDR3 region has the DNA TGTGCCAGCAGCTTAGCCCCTTGGACAGGGAGCTCTGGAAACACCATATATTTT.

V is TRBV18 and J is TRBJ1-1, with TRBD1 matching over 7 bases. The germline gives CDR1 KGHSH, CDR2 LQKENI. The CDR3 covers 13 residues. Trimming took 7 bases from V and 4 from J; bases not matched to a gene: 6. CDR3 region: CASCRQGGTEAFF. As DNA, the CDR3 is TGTGCCAGCTGCCGACAGGGTGGCACTGAAGCTTTCTTT.

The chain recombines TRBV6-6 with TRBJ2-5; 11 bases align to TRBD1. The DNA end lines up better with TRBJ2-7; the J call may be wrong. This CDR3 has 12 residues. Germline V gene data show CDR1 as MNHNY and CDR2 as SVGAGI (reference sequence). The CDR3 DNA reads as TGTGCCAGCAGGGGACAGGGGGGCGAGCAGTACTTC. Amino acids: CASRGQGGEQYF.

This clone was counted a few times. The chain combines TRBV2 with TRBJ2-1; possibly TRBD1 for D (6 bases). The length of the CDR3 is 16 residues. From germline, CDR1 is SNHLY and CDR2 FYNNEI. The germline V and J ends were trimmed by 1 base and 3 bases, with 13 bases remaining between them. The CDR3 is CASSEVGGAGYNEQFF. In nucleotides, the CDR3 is TGTGCCAGCAGTGAAGTTGGGGGCGCGGGCTACAATGAGCAGTTCTTC.

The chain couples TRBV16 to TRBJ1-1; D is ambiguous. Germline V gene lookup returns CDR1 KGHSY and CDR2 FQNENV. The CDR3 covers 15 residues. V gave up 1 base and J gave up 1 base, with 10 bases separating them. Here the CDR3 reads CASSQYLHANTEAFF. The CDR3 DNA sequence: TGTGCCAGCAGCCAATACCTACACGCGAACACTGAAGCTTTCTTT.

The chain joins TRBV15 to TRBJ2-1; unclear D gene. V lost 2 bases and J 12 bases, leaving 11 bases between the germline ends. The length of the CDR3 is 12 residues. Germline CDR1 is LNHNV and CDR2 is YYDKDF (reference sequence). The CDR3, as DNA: TGTGCCACCAGCAGACACGGCCGAGGGCAGTTCTTC. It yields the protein CATSRHGRGQFF.

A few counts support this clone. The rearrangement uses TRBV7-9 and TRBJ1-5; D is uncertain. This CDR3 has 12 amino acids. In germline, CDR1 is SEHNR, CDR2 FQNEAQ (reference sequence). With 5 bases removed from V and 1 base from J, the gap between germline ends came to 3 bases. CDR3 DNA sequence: TGTGCCAGCAGCCCGAGCAATCAGCCCCAGCATTTT. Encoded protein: CASSPSNQPQHF.

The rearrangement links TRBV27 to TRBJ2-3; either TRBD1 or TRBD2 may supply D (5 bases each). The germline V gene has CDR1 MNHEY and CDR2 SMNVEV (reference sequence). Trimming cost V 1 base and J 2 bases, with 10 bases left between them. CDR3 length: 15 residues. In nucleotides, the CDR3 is TGTGCCAGCAGTTTATGGGGGATCCTCACAGATACGCAGTATTTT. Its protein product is CASSLWGILTDTQYF.

This chain's CDR3 is CASSLVDRGDYEQYF. The CDR3 coding sequence is TGTGCCAGCAGCTTAGTAGACAGGGGGGACTACGAGCAGTACTTC. The chain couples TRBV7-3 to TRBJ2-7; 9 nucleotides match TRBD1. CDR3 size: 15 residues. V lost 2 bases, J lost 3 bases, and 5 bases stayed unmatched. Germline V CDR1 and CDR2: SGHTA, FQGTGA.

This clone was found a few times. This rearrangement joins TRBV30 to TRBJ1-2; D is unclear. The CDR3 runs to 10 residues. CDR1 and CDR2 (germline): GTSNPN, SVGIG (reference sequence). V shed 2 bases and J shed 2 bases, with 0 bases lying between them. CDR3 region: CAWSNYGYTF. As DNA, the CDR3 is TGTGCCTGGAGTAACTATGGCTACACCTTC.

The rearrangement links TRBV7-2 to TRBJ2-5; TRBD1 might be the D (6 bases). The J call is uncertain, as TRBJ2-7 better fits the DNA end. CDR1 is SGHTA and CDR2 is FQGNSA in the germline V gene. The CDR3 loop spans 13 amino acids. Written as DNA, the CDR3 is TGTGCCAGCAGCTTAGGAGGGGGAATCGAGCAGTACTTC. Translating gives CASSLGGGIEQYF.

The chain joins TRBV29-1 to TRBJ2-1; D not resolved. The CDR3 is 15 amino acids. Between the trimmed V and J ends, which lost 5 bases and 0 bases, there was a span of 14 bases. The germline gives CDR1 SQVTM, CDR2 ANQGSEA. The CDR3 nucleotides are TGCAGCGTTTCAGACGGAGTGAGCTCCTACAATGAGCAGTTCTTC. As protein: CSVSDGVSSYNEQFF.